The 4 T cell receptor beta chains below all came from one sample that was sequenced in a study of CXCR3-negative and CXCR3-positive naive CD8 T cells. In preparing the TRB cDNA libraries, 5' RACE with UMI labels was used. Reanalyzing the 5' RACE reads, TCRdb keeps one entry per CDR3 protein, without DNA. This table lists about 48,000 distinct CDR3 sequences. Source material: memory CD8+ T cells from blood. The receptor source for this set is a human donor in good health. Some clones in this sample may be carry-over from other donors' samples.

The chain employs TRBV29-1 and TRBJ2-5; lacking DNA, the TRBD1 call made by TCRdb goes unchecked. The germline V gene encodes CDR1 SQVTM and CDR2 ANQGSEA. The CDR3 runs 12 residues. CDR3 sequence: CSVPGARETQYF.

The J gene is TRBJ2-7, the V gene TRBV11-1. Germline CDR1 SGHAT, CDR2 FQDESV (reference sequence). The length of the CDR3 is 11 residues. The CDR3 sequence: CASSLGDEQYF.

The chain carries TRBV12-3 or TRBV12-4 and TRBJ2-1; TCRdb indicates TRBD1, and absent DNA this call remains unverified. This CDR3 has 13 amino acids. This CDR3 is CASSPGLVNEQFF.

The CDR3 protein is CSGERGNEQFF. The rearrangement uses TRBV29-1 and TRBJ2-1; the D call of TRBD1 rests on TCRdb alone, since no DNA is present to check it. From germline, CDR1 is SQVTM and CDR2 ANQGSEA. This CDR3 region has 11 residues.